The 31 T cell receptor beta chains listed next were all sequenced from one sample in a study of CXCR3-negative and CXCR3-positive naive CD8 T cells. Libraries were UMI-labeled 5' RACE TRB cDNA. TCRdb reprocessed the 5' RACE reads and reports one entry per CDR3 protein, with no DNA. Its listing shows about 80,000 distinct CDR3 sequences. The sequenced material came from naive CXCR3- CD8+ T cells from blood. Stated subset: CD45RO-CCR7+CD27+CD95- naive CD8+ T cells lacking CXCR3 (TNR3-). Source of these receptors: a human donor in good health. Some clones in this sample may be carry-over from other donors' samples.

The chain is built from TRBV29-1 and TRBJ2-2. CDR3 length equals 16 residues. Germline V gene data show CDR1 as SQVTM and CDR2 as ANQGSEA. The CDR3 loop is CSVDLAGVANTGELFF.

This chain connects TRBV12-3 or TRBV12-4 to TRBJ2-7. The CDR3 runs 13 residues. The CDR3 reads CASSLGYALEQYF.

V usage is TRBV29-1 and J usage is TRBJ1-2; TCRdb's D call, TRBD1, is unchecked because there is no DNA. Germline-derived CDR1 and CDR2 are SQVTM and ANQGSEA. The CDR3 consists of 11 residues. CDR3 sequence: CGTGVLHGYTF.

Considering frequency, this clonotype is medium-sized (0.01 to 0.1%). V usage is TRBV11-3 and J usage is TRBJ2-1. There are 17 residues in the CDR3. CDR1 is SGHNT and CDR2 is YENEEA in the germline V gene. The CDR3 reads CASSLDSGGSSYNEQFF.

The CDR3: CASSQGGRHEQFF. The chain employs TRBV4-3 and TRBJ2-1; the D call of TRBD1 rests on TCRdb alone, since no DNA is present to check it. The CDR3 loop spans 13 amino acids. From germline, CDR1 is LGHNA and CDR2 YSLEER.

The V gene is TRBV29-1, the J gene TRBJ2-1. The germline CDR1 and CDR2 sequences are SQVTM and ANQGSEA. The CDR3 is made up of 13 amino acids. The CDR3 loop is CSALPGTYNEQFF.

The V and J genes are TRBV29-1 and TRBJ2-7; the D call of TRBD1 rests on TCRdb alone, since no DNA is present to check it. From germline, CDR1 is SQVTM and CDR2 ANQGSEA. The CDR3 is 15 residues long. The CDR3 loop reads CSVEDLRGGGYEQYF.

The chain is built from TRBV20-1 and TRBJ2-3. The CDR3 totals 14 residues. CDR1 DFQATT and CDR2 SNEGSKA come from the germline V gene (reference sequence). The CDR3 region is CSARDLSATDTQYF.

The V gene is TRBV20-1, the J gene TRBJ2-7; with no DNA, the TCRdb D assignment of TRBD1 cannot be verified. From germline, CDR1 is DFQATT and CDR2 SNEGSKA (reference sequence). The length of the CDR3 is 13 residues. This chain's CDR3 is CSARGLPPYEQYF.

V usage is TRBV20-1 and J usage is TRBJ2-1; TCRdb designates TRBD1, a call that cannot be tested without DNA. The CDR3 runs to 12 residues. Germline CDR1 is DFQATT and CDR2 is SNEGSKA (reference sequence). The CDR3 loop is CSARGSPGEQFF.

J is TRBJ2-1 and V is TRBV28; as DNA is missing, the TRBD1 call by TCRdb cannot be tested. The CDR3 runs to 14 residues. The germline CDR1 and CDR2 sequences are MDHEN and SYDVKM. CDR3 sequence reads: CASSSGTGVHEQFF.

The chain combines TRBV28 with TRBJ2-1; TCRdb gives TRBD2 as the D gene, but with no DNA this cannot be confirmed. The CDR3 has 16 amino acids. CDR1 MDHEN and CDR2 SYDVKM come from the germline V gene. The CDR3 reads CASSLNPGLDYNEQFF.

The rearrangement uses TRBV29-1 and TRBJ1-3; TCRdb's D gene call, TRBD1, goes unchecked for lack of DNA. CDR3 length: 15 amino acids. Germline V CDR1 and CDR2: SQVTM, ANQGSEA. CDR3 residues: CSVEPGDREGNTIYF.

This rearrangement joins TRBV20-1 to TRBJ2-7; TCRdb's D call of TRBD2 is untestable without DNA. The CDR3 spans 17 residues. The germline V gene has CDR1 DFQATT and CDR2 SNEGSKA (reference sequence). The CDR3 spells CSAAGGTSSRSSYEQYF.

V usage is TRBV7-9 and J usage is TRBJ2-7; TCRdb outputs TRBD1, but without DNA this stays unchecked. The V gene's germline CDR1 is SEHNR and CDR2 FQNEAQ (reference sequence). This CDR3 is 13 amino acids long. CDR3 sequence: CASSPPSGVEQYF.

The J gene is TRBJ2-7, the V gene TRBV12-3 or TRBV12-4; TCRdb indicates TRBD2, and absent DNA this call remains unverified. This CDR3 has 14 amino acids. The CDR3 region is CASSLAAGTYEQYF.

V usage is TRBV7-2 and J usage is TRBJ2-5; the D call from TCRdb, TRBD1, cannot be confirmed without DNA. Per the germline V gene, CDR1 is SGHTA and CDR2 is FQGNSA. The CDR3 loop spans 13 amino acids. CDR3 sequence reads: CASSSPSLETQYF.

The J gene is TRBJ1-2, the V gene TRBV4-3; TCRdb outputs TRBD1, but without DNA this stays unchecked. Germline V CDR1 and CDR2: LGHNA, YSLEER. The CDR3 has 17 residues. The CDR3 here is CASSQDLARQGGYGYTF.

The rearrangement links TRBV20-1 to TRBJ2-5; without DNA, the TCRdb call of TRBD2 cannot be checked. Germline lookup yields CDR1 DFQATT and CDR2 SNEGSKA (reference sequence). This CDR3 is built from 12 residues. This CDR3 is CSAKAGGETQYF.

This sequence joins TRBV5-1 and TRBJ1-2; TCRdb gives TRBD1 as the D gene, but with no DNA this cannot be confirmed. Germline V gene lookup returns CDR1 SGHRS and CDR2 YFSETQ. This CDR3 has 12 residues. The CDR3 sequence: CASSSTGDPSSF.

The chain has TRBV20-1 and TRBJ2-7; TCRdb's D gene call, TRBD2, goes unchecked for lack of DNA. The CDR3 totals 15 residues. CDR1 is DFQATT, CDR2 SNEGSKA, per germline (reference sequence). The CDR3: CSARAGLVAPYEQYF.

The chain recombines TRBV27 with TRBJ1-1; lacking DNA, the TRBD1 call made by TCRdb goes unchecked. The CDR3 length is 14 residues. The germline gives CDR1 MNHEY, CDR2 SMNVEV (reference sequence). CDR3 sequence: CASSLQGVNTEAFF.

This sequence joins TRBV29-1 and TRBJ2-1; the TCRdb D gene call, TRBD1, has no DNA to confirm it. Germline CDR1 and CDR2: SQVTM and ANQGSEA. The CDR3 length is 15 residues. CDR3 in amino acids: CSVGSSWGPLAEQFF.

The chain recombines TRBV29-1 with TRBJ2-1; TCRdb calls TRBD2, which cannot be checked without DNA. Germline V CDR1 and CDR2: SQVTM, ANQGSEA. The CDR3 runs 14 residues. The CDR3 loop reads CSVGPAVAGNEQFF.

V is TRBV12-3 or TRBV12-4 and J is TRBJ1-5. There are 16 residues in the CDR3. The CDR3 sequence: CASSLRGPYSNQPQHF.

This sequence joins TRBV4-2 and TRBJ2-1; TCRdb picks TRBD2, but there is no DNA to check that call. The CDR3 length is 15 residues. Germline values: CDR1 LGHNA, CDR2 YNFKEQ. The chain's CDR3 is CASSQEAGGPDEQFF.

J is TRBJ2-2 and V is TRBV29-1. The CDR3 totals 13 residues. Germline V CDR1 and CDR2: SQVTM, ANQGSEA. The CDR3 reads CSAGLRYTGELFF.

The chain combines TRBV6-2 or TRBV6-3 with TRBJ2-1; TCRdb calls TRBD1, which cannot be checked without DNA. There are 17 residues in the CDR3. CDR1 and CDR2 (germline): MNHEY, SVGEGT. CDR3 sequence: CASSAPRDRPSYNEQFF.

The chain uses TRBV2 and TRBJ2-2. CDR1 and CDR2 (germline): SNHLY, FYNNEI. This CDR3 has 15 residues. This CDR3 reads CASRRKLLNTGELFF. The entire variable domain, with the rest obtained from reference TRBV2 and TRBJ2-2, is as follows: EPEVTQTPSHQVTQMGQEVILRCVPISNHLYFYWYRQILGQKVEFLVSFYNNEISEKSEIFDDQFSVERPDGSNFTLKIRSTKLEDSAMYFCASRRKLLNTGELFFGEGSRLTVL.

The genes are TRBV7-2 and TRBJ2-3; TCRdb picks TRBD2, but there is no DNA to check that call. This CDR3 contains 15 residues. Germline CDR1 is SGHTA and CDR2 is FQGNSA. The CDR3 spells CASSTLAGVGDTQYF.

The genes are TRBV2 and TRBJ2-5; without DNA, the TCRdb call of TRBD1 cannot be checked. Germline V gene sequence: CDR1 SNHLY, CDR2 FYNNEI. The CDR3 is 13 amino acids. CDR3 loop: CASKGQSQETQYF.